Shown below are 31 T cell receptor beta chains from a single sample sequenced in a study of T cells in women clearing cervical HPV infection (dated by TCRdb to about 2018). Receptor libraries were prepared by the immunoSEQ multiplex PCR assay. The table comes from immuneACCESS by way of TCRdb, which keeps in-frame sequences with V and J called. Part of the clones is missing from these tables; in studies checked, under half for an unresolved V gene and the rest for unknown reasons. The table for this sample lists roughly 48,000 clones. The ten largest clones take up around 1.5% of the sample. Specimen: blood buffy coat. These receptors came from a woman aged 18-70 years with a cervical HPV16 infection that either progressed to CIN3+ or cleared (not recorded which).

On this clone itself: Read data end 3 residues before the CDR3 end; the end is taken from the germline J gene. This chain connects TRBV20-1 to TRBJ2-7; 9 positions match TRBD2. The CDR3 length is 14 residues. The germline V gene has CDR1 DFQATT and CDR2 SNEGSKA (reference sequence). After removal of 5 bases from V and 4 bases from J, the junction contained 9 bases not matched to a gene. The CDR3 region is CSAGVAGGQYEQYF. The sequenced part of the CDR3 DNA is TGCAGTGCTGGGGTGGCGGGGGGGCAATACGAG.

Points on this clone: With the read ending 3 residues before the CDR3 end, the germline J gene is used to fill in that end. The V call is TRBV7-2, the J call TRBJ1-1, with D possibly being TRBD1 (5 bases). The length of the CDR3 is 13 residues. Trimming took 5 bases from V and 1 from J, leaving 8 bases between them. Germline V gene sequence: CDR1 SGHTA, CDR2 FQGNSA. CDR3: CASSIDRNTEAFF. The sequenced CDR3 bases are TGTGCCAGCAGCATCGACAGGAACACTGAA.

On this clone itself: The read is 3 residues too short to cover the CDR3 end, so that end is filled in from the germline J gene. This chain connects TRBV6-2 or TRBV6-3 to TRBJ2-7; 8 bases are shared with TRBD1. Germline V gene data show CDR1 as MNHEY and CDR2 as SVGEGT. This CDR3 spans 14 amino acids. The V gene end was trimmed by 2 bases and the J gene end by 2 bases; junction bases not matched to a gene: 2. Incomplete CDR3 DNA: TGTGCCAGCAGTTACAGGGACAGGACCTACGAG. It is translated as CASSYRDRTYE. The CDR3, in full, reads CASSYRDRTYEQYF.

Comment on this clone: The CDR3 end is not reached by the read, which stops 3 residues before it; the germline J gene fills it in. The identical CDR3 is also encoded by other nucleotide sequences in the sample. The chain carries TRBV20-1 and TRBJ2-5; no definite D call. Germline CDR1 is DFQATT and CDR2 is SNEGSKA (reference sequence). CDR3 length: 19 amino acids. V was trimmed by 4 bases and J by 2 bases, leaving 29 bases between them. The covered CDR3 bases are TGCAGTGCTATGATCCCTTATGAGATGCTCACTCTTCGGCAAGAGACC. Translated: CSAMIPYEMLTLRQET. The CDR3, in full, reads CSAMIPYEMLTLRQETQYF.

On this clone: The read falls 3 residues short of the CDR3 end, and the missing part is taken from the germline J gene. The chain is built from TRBV5-4 and TRBJ2-7; a weak D match, TRBD1 (6 bases). Trimming stripped 0 bases from V and 2 bases from J, with 9 bases between. The CDR3 has 14 residues. The germline gives CDR1 SGHNT, CDR2 YYREEE (reference sequence). This CDR3 reads CASSLGQETYEQYF. The CDR3 DNA, read in part, is TGTGCCAGCAGCTTGGGACAGGAGACCTACGAG.

CDR3 DNA, as far as it was read: TGTGCCTGGAAACGGCAGCTTCAAGGGCTGGGGGCCAACGTC. Amino acid sequence: CAWKRQLQGLGANV. The CDR3 reads in full as CAWKRQLQGLGANVLTF. V and J are TRBV30 and TRBJ2-6; D not resolved. The CDR3 end falls 3 residues outside the read, so it is completed with the germline J gene. The length of the CDR3 is 17 residues. V was cut by 4 bases and J by 4 bases, with 20 bases left in between. The germline CDR1 and CDR2 sequences are GTSNPN and SVGIG (reference sequence). The whole variable domain, remainder taken from reference TRBV30 and TRBJ2-6, is SQTIHQWPATLVQPVGSPLSLECTVEGTSNPNLYWYRQAAGRGLQLLFYSVGIGQISSEVPQNLSASRPQDRQFILSSKKLLLSDSGFYLCAWKRQLQGLGANVLTFGAGSRLTVL.

On this clone: The sequenced fragment ends 3 residues before the CDR3 boundary, so the rest is inferred from the germline J gene. The gene calls are TRBV28 and TRBJ2-7; the match to TRBD2 covers 10 bases. Germline CDR1 MDHEN, CDR2 SYDVKM. The CDR3 spans 17 residues. V trimming: 5 bases; J trimming: 3 bases; junction bases outside the gene matches: 13. CDR3 sequence reads: CASSPWPQREGHYEQYF. Partial CDR3 DNA: TGTGCCAGCAGTCCTTGGCCACAGCGGGAGGGTCACTACGAG.

As regards this clone: The read ends 3 residues early relative to the CDR3; the germline J gene fills the gap. The same CDR3 also results from other DNA sequences found in this sample. The chain has TRBV2 and TRBJ2-5, with TRBD2 as a possible D gene (5 bases). Germline V gene sequence: CDR1 SNHLY, CDR2 FYNNEI. Trimming shortened V by 3 bases and J by 5 bases, and 13 bases separated the two germline ends. The CDR3 runs to 14 residues. CDR3 region: CASSESSVGETQYF. The covered CDR3 bases are TGTGCCAGCAGTGAGAGTAGCGTCGGGGAGACC.

In regard to this clone: The read ends 3 residues before the CDR3 terminus; that terminus is restored from the germline J gene. The chain combines TRBV29-1 with TRBJ1-2; 9 bases are shared with TRBD1. In germline, CDR1 is SQVTM, CDR2 ANQGSEA. The CDR3 contains 17 residues. The trim removed 4 bases at V and 1 base at J, leaving 13 bases unmatched. The DNA read from the CDR3 is TGCAGCGTTGTTCGGTGGGACAGGGAATCCCTTAACTATGGC. Translated, it gives CSVVRWDRESLNYG. The CDR3, in full, reads CSVVRWDRESLNYGYTF.

About this clone: The CDR3 end falls 3 residues outside the read, so it is completed with the germline J gene. The chain couples TRBV19 to TRBJ2-7; no firm D call. CDR3 length: 12 amino acids. V lost 4 bases and J 6 bases, leaving 10 bases between the germline ends. Germline CDR1 is LNHDA and CDR2 is SQIVND (reference sequence). CDR3 protein: CASSTGWLEQYF. The part of the CDR3 DNA that was read is TGTGCCAGTAGTACCGGGTGGCTCGAG.

Of note for this clone: Sequencing ends 3 residues short of the CDR3 end; the germline J gene provides the rest. The chain couples TRBV7-2 to TRBJ1-1; the match to TRBD1 covers 9 bases. This CDR3 has 15 amino acids. J gave up 6 bases and V 0 bases, and 5 bases lay outside the gene matches. Germline values: CDR1 SGHTA, CDR2 FQGNSA. The sequenced part of the CDR3 DNA is TGTGCCAGCAGCTTAGCTCCGGGACAGGGCCCTGAA. Protein product: CASSLAPGQGPE. The complete CDR3 sequence is CASSLAPGQGPEAFF.

For this clone: The read finishes 3 residues shy of the CDR3 end, and the germline J gene is used to complete it. The rearrangement uses TRBV20-1 and TRBJ2-7; 12 positions agree with TRBD2. CDR1 DFQATT and CDR2 SNEGSKA come from the germline V gene (reference sequence). J was trimmed by 4 bases and V by 5 bases; bases with no gene match: 3. CDR3 length: 13 amino acids. The CDR3 reads CSARTSGVYEQYF. The part of the CDR3 DNA that was read is TGCAGTGCTCGGACTAGCGGGGTATACGAG.

Remarks on this clone: The CDR3 end falls 3 residues outside the read, so it is completed with the germline J gene. The gene calls are TRBV20-1 and TRBJ2-7, with 11 bases matching TRBD1. J gave up 3 bases and V 5 bases, and 6 bases lay outside the gene matches. This CDR3 has 14 residues. CDR1 is DFQATT, CDR2 SNEGSKA, per germline (reference sequence). CDR3 amino acids: CSALPGTGGYEQYF. CDR3 bases read: TGCAGTGCTCTACCCGGGACAGGGGGCTACGAG.

Points on this clone: Sequencing ends 3 residues short of the CDR3 end; the germline J gene provides the rest. The chain joins TRBV27 to TRBJ2-7; D gene uncertain. V was trimmed by 5 bases and J by 6 bases, leaving 11 bases between them. This CDR3 is built from 12 residues. Germline values: CDR1 MNHEY, CDR2 SMNVEV (reference sequence). CDR3 residues: CASSALNSEQYF. Partial CDR3 DNA: TGTGCCAGCAGTGCCCTCAACAGCGAG.

A remark on this clone: Read sequence stops 3 residues before the CDR3 end, and the germline J gene provides the missing end. The chain recombines TRBV6-7 with TRBJ2-1, with a tentative D call TRBD1 (5 bases). TRBV6-7 is flagged as an ORF with uncertain function. Trimming stripped 0 bases from V and 5 bases from J, with 20 bases between. CDR3 length: 18 residues. CDR3 DNA (partial): TGTGCCAGCAGTTACTCGAAAGGTTTTACAGGTGGGGACAATGAG. As protein: CASSYSKGFTGGDNE. Given in full, the CDR3 is CASSYSKGFTGGDNEQFF.

For this clone: The read gets to within 3 residues of the CDR3 end, and the germline J gene fills in the rest. V and J are TRBV5-3 and TRBJ1-5; weak D call: TRBD1 (6 bases). TRBV5-3 is known as an ORF, though its function is uncertain. Trimming left V 4 bases short and J 3 bases short, with 20 bases between. The CDR3 runs 17 residues. This CDR3 reads CARSRNYRQDINQPQHF. The sequenced part of the CDR3 DNA is TGTGCCAGAAGCCGTAACTACCGACAGGATATCAATCAGCCC.

About this clone itself: Read coverage stops 3 residues before the CDR3 terminus; the germline J gene supplies the remainder. This chain uses TRBV7-9 with TRBJ1-2; 8 bases match TRBD1. This CDR3 comprises 14 residues. J was trimmed by 2 bases and V by 5 bases; bases with no gene match: 4. Germline V lookup: CDR1 SEHNR, CDR2 FQNEAQ (reference sequence). CDR3 DNA (partial): TGTGCCAGCAGCCAGACAGGGGCGAACTATGGC. This translates into CASSQTGANYG. The entire CDR3 is CASSQTGANYGYTF.

About this clone itself: The read ends 3 residues shy of where the CDR3 ends; the end is completed using the germline J gene. V and J are TRBV28 and TRBJ2-4, with a tentative D call TRBD1 (6 bases). The length of the CDR3 is 15 residues. Per the germline V gene, CDR1 is MDHEN and CDR2 is SYDVKM. The V gene lost 6 bases and the J gene lost 1 base, with 13 bases spanning the gap. The sequenced CDR3 bases are TGTGCCAGCAGCCCAACAGGGCGGGCCAAAAACATT. It codes for CASSPTGRAKNI. The CDR3 as a whole reads CASSPTGRAKNIQYF.

On this clone itself: The read halts 3 residues ahead of the CDR3 end, with the missing end drawn from the germline J gene. The V and J genes are TRBV12-3 or TRBV12-4 and TRBJ1-1, with a tentative D call TRBD1 (5 bases). This CDR3 is built from 14 residues. V lost 11 bases and J 0 bases, leaving 16 bases between the germline ends. The covered CDR3 bases are TGTGCCTGCTGTAGTGGGGGGGTGAACACTGAA. It is translated as CACCSGGVNTE. The CDR3 in full is CACCSGGVNTEAFF.

On this clone: Coverage ceases 3 residues before the CDR3 finishes, and the germline J gene fills in the end. The chain is built from TRBV10-2 and TRBJ1-2, with 8 bases lining up with TRBD1. The germline gives CDR1 WSHSY, CDR2 SAAADI. The CDR3 totals 15 residues. This CDR3 is CASSHGAGGLEGYTF. The covered CDR3 bases are TGCGCCAGCAGTCACGGGGCAGGGGGCCTCGAGGGC.

Turning to this clone: Read coverage stops 3 residues before the CDR3 terminus; the germline J gene supplies the remainder. The chain joins TRBV10-3 to TRBJ2-1; 8 positions match TRBD1. Germline CDR1 ENHRY, CDR2 SYGVKD. CDR3 size: 14 residues. With V trimmed by 0 bases and J by 9 bases, 4 bases remained unmatched. Partial CDR3 DNA: TGTGCCATCAGTGAGTCGGGCAGGGGGCGTGAG. Its translation: CAISESGRGRE. The full CDR3 reads CAISESGRGREQFF.

A word on this clone: The read terminates 3 residues ahead of where the CDR3 ends, so the germline J gene completes it. V and J are TRBV7-6 and TRBJ2-1, with D perhaps matching TRBD2 (5 bases). Between the trimmed V and J ends, which lost 0 bases and 9 bases, there was a span of 9 bases. CDR3 size: 13 residues. From germline, CDR1 is SGHVS and CDR2 FNYEAQ. Incomplete CDR3 DNA: TGTGCCAGCAGCTTAGCGTTTGCGGGTGAG. Residues: CASSLAFAGE. The entire CDR3 sequence reads CASSLAFAGEQFF.

Incomplete CDR3 DNA: TGTGCCAGCAGCCAAGATCTCGGCTACGAG. This translates into CASSQDLGYE. The CDR3 in full is CASSQDLGYEQYF. The chain joins TRBV14 to TRBJ2-7; no definite D call. Read data end 3 residues before the CDR3 end; the end is taken from the germline J gene. The CDR3 contains 13 residues. V lost 0 bases and J 3 bases, leaving 6 bases between the germline ends. CDR1 and CDR2 from the germline V gene are SGHDN and FVKESK. Filled out from reference TRBV14 and TRBJ2-7, the complete variable domain reads EAGVTQFPSHSVIEKGQTVTLRCDPISGHDNLYWYRRVMGKEIKFLLHFVKESKQDESGMPNNRFLAERTGGTYSTLKVQPAELEDSGVYFCASSQDLGYEQYFGPGTRLTVT.

As for this clone: The read comes to an end 3 residues before the CDR3 does, leaving the germline J gene to fill in the end. The chain uses TRBV30 and TRBJ1-2, with D possibly TRBD1 on 6 matching bases. This CDR3 comprises 13 residues. Trimming took off 0 bases at V and 2 bases at J, with 7 bases between the two ends. Germline assignment: CDR1 GTSNPN and CDR2 SVGIG (reference sequence). The CDR3 region is CAWSVGQNYGYTF. Partial CDR3 DNA: TGTGCCTGGAGTGTTGGACAGAACTATGGC.

Of note for this clone: The CDR3 end is not reached by the read, which stops 3 residues before it; the germline J gene fills it in. V and J are TRBV7-2 and TRBJ1-2; D is undetermined. Germline values: CDR1 SGHTA, CDR2 FQGNSA. This CDR3 is 14 amino acids long. V lost 1 base and J lost 3, with 9 bases in between. The DNA read from the CDR3 is TGTGCCAGCAGCTTAGATCCCAGTTACTATGGC. This sequence encodes CASSLDPSYYG. Given in full, the CDR3 is CASSLDPSYYGYTF.

Comment on this clone: The CDR3 goes on 3 residues after the read ends, and that part is filled in from the germline J gene. The genes are TRBV20-1 and TRBJ1-3; D is unresolved. V lost 4 bases and J lost 0, with 7 bases in between. This CDR3 contains 13 residues. Germline V gene lookup returns CDR1 DFQATT and CDR2 SNEGSKA (reference sequence). The CDR3 bases that were read are TGCAGTGCTATTCTACCCTCTGGAAACACC. Its translation is CSAILPSGNT. The whole CDR3 sequence reads CSAILPSGNTIYF.

About this clone itself: The junction shows a germline mismatch at one end, possibly a read error. Sequencing ends 3 residues short of the CDR3 end; the germline J gene provides the rest. The chain links TRBV4-2 to TRBJ1-6; unclear D gene. The germline CDR1 and CDR2 sequences are LGHNA and YNFKEQ. The CDR3 is 15 amino acids. CDR3 residues: CASSQDWARNSPLHF. Partial CDR3 DNA: TGCGCCAGCAGCCAAGATTGGGCCCGAAATTCACCC.

With regard to this clone: The read halts 3 residues ahead of the CDR3 end, with the missing end drawn from the germline J gene. The chain joins TRBV28 to TRBJ2-1; 9 bases align to TRBD2. Germline CDR1 and CDR2: MDHEN and SYDVKM. The CDR3 contains 15 residues. Losses at the gene ends were 1 base for V and 6 bases for J; bases not matched to a gene: 4. The CDR3 bases that were read are TGTGCCAGCAGTTTATCCCTAGCGGGAATCAATGAG. Encoded protein: CASSLSLAGINE. The full CDR3 reads CASSLSLAGINEQFF.

Concerning this clone: The DNA ends 3 residues before the CDR3 does, and the rest of the CDR3 is filled in from the germline J gene. The chain recombines TRBV12-3 or TRBV12-4 with TRBJ2-7, with D hard to call. The CDR3 has 14 residues. V lost 3 bases to trimming and J lost 4 bases, with 13 bases between them. CDR3 DNA, as far as it was read: TGTGCCAGCAGTTTTGACGGCAGGCAATACGAG. Translated: CASSFDGRQYE. The CDR3, in full, reads CASSFDGRQYEQYF.

The chain's CDR3 is CASSIYLADKNIQYF. The sequenced CDR3 bases are TGTGCCAGTAGTATATACCTAGCGGATAAAAACATT. This chain joins TRBV19 and TRBJ2-4; 7 bases agree with TRBD2. The CDR3 end falls 3 residues outside the read, so it is completed with the germline J gene. Per germline, CDR1 LNHDA and CDR2 SQIVND (reference sequence). J lost 4 bases, V lost 2 bases, and 5 bases had no gene match. The CDR3 consists of 15 residues.

Comments on this clone: The read falls 3 residues short of the CDR3 end, and the missing part is taken from the germline J gene. This chain uses TRBV7-2 with TRBJ2-1; D ambiguous. The ends were cut back, 2 bases at V and 5 bases at J, with 10 bases in the middle. Germline V gives CDR1 SGHTA, CDR2 FQGNSA. The CDR3 runs to 14 residues. The DNA read from the CDR3 is TGTGCCAGCAGCTTAATGACTGCTAACAATGAG. Translated, it gives CASSLMTANNE. The whole CDR3 sequence reads CASSLMTANNEQFF. Complete variable domain (other parts from reference TRBV7-2 and TRBJ2-1): GAGVSQSPSNKVTEKGKDVELRCDPISGHTALYWYRQSLGQGLEFLIYFQGNSAPDKSGLPSDRFSAERTGGSVSTLTIQRTQQEDSAVYLCASSLMTANNEQFFGPGTRLTVL.